The 18 T cell receptor beta chains listed next were all sequenced from one sample in a study of T-cell memory formation after mild COVID-19. MiXCR, applied by TCRdb to the 5' RACE reads, yields one record per CDR3 protein. The data show approximately 290,000 distinct CDR3 sequences, 8.2% seen once. The source material was PBMCs or a T cell subset sorted from them (not recorded which). All receptors derive from a man aged 18-30 years who had mild COVID-19 (a few samples of this study predate the infection). Cell type and time point are not known.

This clonotype was seen more than once but under ten times. This rearrangement joins TRBV20-1 to TRBJ1-1; perhaps TRBD1 as D (6 bases). This CDR3 has 13 amino acids. Trimming left V 5 bases short and J 1 base short, with 11 bases between. Germline loops: CDR1 DFQATT, CDR2 SNEGSKA (reference sequence). The CDR3: CSAGGQTNTEAFF. The CDR3 DNA reads TGCAGTGCTGGGGGACAAACGAACACTGAAGCTTTCTTT.

The chain combines TRBV29-1 with TRBJ2-3, with TRBD2 matching over 10 bases. CDR1 SQVTM and CDR2 ANQGSEA come from the germline V gene. CDR3 length: 15 residues. Trimming at V came to 7 bases and at J to 1 base, leaving 8 bases not matched to a gene. CDR3 region: CSASGGALRTDTQYF. DNA of the CDR3: TGCAGCGCCAGCGGGGGGGCACTTCGCACAGATACGCAGTATTTT.

This clonotype was observed a handful of times. This chain joins TRBV7-2 and TRBJ2-4; possibly TRBD1 or TRBD2 for D (6 bases each). CDR1 is SGHTA, CDR2 FQGNSA, per germline. The V and J ends lost 0 bases and 9 bases respectively, with 15 bases between them. The CDR3 has 15 residues. The CDR3 region is CASSLAVRGASIQYF. DNA for the CDR3: TGTGCCAGCAGCTTAGCAGTAAGGGGGGCGAGCATTCAGTACTTC.

This clonotype was counted ten times or more. This chain links TRBV6-5 with TRBJ2-1; 7 nucleotides line up with TRBD1. With V trimmed by 2 bases and J by 2 bases, 3 bases remained unmatched. CDR3 length equals 15 residues. Germline CDR1 and CDR2: MNHEY and SVGAGI. The chain's CDR3 is CASSYGRGTYNEQFF. Here the CDR3 DNA reads TGTGCCAGCAGTTACGGCAGGGGGACCTACAATGAGCAGTTCTTC.

This clonotype was counted at least ten times. V is TRBV7-3 and J is TRBJ2-5; 11 bases match TRBD2. CDR3 size: 14 residues. Germline-derived CDR1 and CDR2 are SGHTA and FQGTGA. V shed 3 bases and J 6 bases; nucleotides not matched to a gene: 3. As DNA, the CDR3 is TGTGCCAGCAGCTTTAGCGGGGGGGGCCAGACCCAGTACTTC. Protein sequence: CASSFSGGGQTQYF.

This clonotype came up many times. The rearrangement joins TRBV11-2 to TRBJ2-5; D might be TRBD2 (5 bases). V lost 5 bases to trimming and J lost 5 bases, with 12 bases between them. Germline V lookup: CDR1 SGHAT, CDR2 FQNNGV. The CDR3 sequence is 13 residues long. The CDR3 DNA follows: TGTGCCAGCAGCCGGGGAGTAGTCGAGACCCAGTACTTC. It encodes CASSRGVVETQYF.

This clonotype was observed a few times. The chain is built from TRBV4-1 and TRBJ1-6, with D unresolved. Looked up from germline, CDR1 is MGHRA and CDR2 is YSYEKL. This CDR3 comprises 15 residues. The V end was cut by 8 bases, the J end by 0 bases, with 11 bases between. The CDR3: CASGLGSSYNSPLHF. The CDR3 nucleotides read TGCGCCAGCGGTCTGGGGAGCTCCTATAATTCACCCCTCCACTTT.

This clonotype was observed a few times. The V and J genes are TRBV7-2 and TRBJ1-3; D remains ambiguous. Per the germline V gene, CDR1 is SGHTA and CDR2 is FQGNSA. The CDR3 consists of 13 residues. Trimming took off 5 bases at V and 3 bases at J, with 8 bases between the two ends. The CDR3 nucleotides are TGTGCCAGCAGCGCTACTCTTGGAAACACCATATATTTT. This translates into CASSATLGNTIYF. Supplemented by reference TRBV7-2 and TRBJ1-3, the full variable domain reads GAGVSQSPSNKVTEKGKDVELRCDPISGHTALYWYRQSLGQGLEFLIYFQGNSAPDKSGLPSDRFSAERTGGSVSTLTIQRTQQEDSAVYLCASSATLGNTIYFGEGSWLTVV.

This clonotype was recorded at least ten times. The chain joins TRBV27 to TRBJ1-5; the D is unclear. The CDR3 contains 15 residues. V dropped 6 bases and J dropped 0 bases, with 12 bases sitting between them. In germline, CDR1 is MNHEY, CDR2 SMNVEV (reference sequence). The CDR3 spells CASRKYRDSNQPQHF. Here the CDR3 DNA reads TGTGCCAGCAGGAAATACAGAGATAGCAATCAGCCCCAGCATTTT.

This clonotype occurred many times. The gene calls are TRBV5-1 and TRBJ2-3, with 10 nucleotides matching TRBD2. This CDR3 spans 16 amino acids. CDR1 SGHRS and CDR2 YFSETQ come from the germline V gene. Trimming removed 3 bases from V and 1 base from J; junction bases left unmatched: 5. Here the CDR3 reads CASSYGLADRTDTQYF. CDR3 coding DNA: TGCGCCAGCAGCTACGGACTAGCGGATCGCACAGATACGCAGTATTTT.

This clonotype was counted many times. The J gene is TRBJ2-7, the V gene TRBV5-1, with a tentative D call TRBD2 (6 bases). V lost 4 bases, J lost 6 bases, and 23 bases lay in between. Germline values: CDR1 SGHRS, CDR2 YFSETQ. This CDR3 comprises 16 residues. The chain's CDR3 is CASSDGGLIEVGEQYF. For the CDR3, the DNA is TGCGCCAGCAGCGACGGGGGACTCATTGAAGTAGGCGAGCAGTACTTC. The variable domain in full, with the rest retrieved from reference TRBV5-1 and TRBJ2-7, is KAGVTQTPRYLIKTRGQQVTLSCSPISGHRSVSWYQQTPGQGLQFLFEYFSETQRNKGNFPGRFSGRQFSNSRSEMNVSTLELGDSALYLCASSDGGLIEVGEQYFGPGTRLTVT.

This clonotype was seen more than once but under ten times. The J gene is TRBJ2-1, the V gene TRBV5-1, with 11 bases lining up with TRBD2. CDR1 is SGHRS, CDR2 YFSETQ, per germline. CDR3 length equals 16 residues. Unmatched junction bases numbered 5, after V lost 4 bases and J lost 2 bases. CDR3 sequence reads: CASSGGLAGAYNEQFF. DNA for the CDR3: TGCGCCAGCAGCGGCGGACTAGCGGGTGCCTACAATGAGCAGTTCTTC.

The chain recombines TRBV5-1 with TRBJ2-5; 7 bases line up with TRBD2. Germline assignment: CDR1 SGHRS and CDR2 YFSETQ. V lost 7 bases to trimming and J lost 1 base; unmatched junction nucleotides: 10. The CDR3 consists of 15 residues. CDR3 nucleotide sequence: TGCGCCAGCCGCGGGGGAAACGCTCCCCAAGAGACCCAGTACTTC. Its translation is CASRGGNAPQETQYF.

CDR3 DNA: TGTGCCATCAGTGAGTCGCCCGGGTACGATGAAGCTTTCTTT. This sequence encodes CAISESPGYDEAFF. The V call is TRBV10-3, the J call TRBJ1-1; D not resolved. This CDR3 is built from 14 residues. V lost 0 bases to trimming and J lost 7 bases, with 12 bases between them. Germline V gene data show CDR1 as ENHRY and CDR2 as SYGVKD.

This chain uses TRBV29-1 with TRBJ1-1, with D maybe TRBD1 (5 bases). CDR1 SQVTM and CDR2 ANQGSEA come from the germline V gene. V shed 4 bases and J shed 1 base, with 13 bases lying between them. This CDR3 has 14 amino acids. This chain's CDR3 is CSVGGGRENTEAFF. In DNA, the CDR3 is TGCAGCGTTGGGGGCGGCAGGGAGAACACTGAAGCTTTCTTT. Filled out from reference TRBV29-1 and TRBJ1-1, the complete variable domain reads SAVISQKPSRDICQRGTSLTIQCQVDSQVTMMFWYRQQPGQSLTLIATANQGSEATYESGFVIDKFPISRPNLTFSTLTVSNMSPEDSSIYLCSVGGGRENTEAFFGQGTRLTVV.

The rearrangement links TRBV29-1 to TRBJ1-2, with D possibly TRBD1 on 6 matching bases. The length of the CDR3 is 15 residues. V was shortened by 0 bases and J by 5 bases, with 16 bases between the two germline ends. From germline, CDR1 is SQVTM and CDR2 ANQGSEA. CDR3: CSVEDGHREGYGYTF. Here the CDR3 DNA reads TGCAGCGTTGAAGATGGTCACAGGGAAGGGTATGGCTACACCTTC.

This clonotype was observed many times. This sequence joins TRBV7-2 and TRBJ1-2; D call uncertain. Trimming took off 1 base at V and 8 bases at J, with 14 bases between the two ends. Germline V lookup: CDR1 SGHTA, CDR2 FQGNSA. This CDR3 contains 14 residues. The CDR3 DNA is TGTGCCAGCAGCTTAGGAGACCGTTCGAAGGGCTACACCTTC. Translation gives CASSLGDRSKGYTF.

This clonotype was picked up many times. This chain connects TRBV5-1 to TRBJ2-5; D remains unclear. Trimming removed 6 bases at V and 1 base at J, with 7 bases between. Germline CDR1 and CDR2: SGHRS and YFSETQ. The CDR3 is made up of 12 amino acids. In DNA form, the CDR3 reads TGCGCCAGCACCGGGTCCCAAGAGACCCAGTACTTC. Its translation: CASTGSQETQYF.